These 15 T cell receptor beta chains share one sample of origin, sequenced in a study of T cells after yellow fever vaccination. Each CDR3 protein is one row after TCRdb ran MiXCR on the 5' RACE reads. The data contain approximately 340,000 distinct CDR3 sequences, roughly 8.7% of them singletons. The source material was PBMCs, sampled on the day of the first yellow fever vaccination. The receptors derive from a man aged 18 to 30 who received the YFV17D yellow fever vaccine.

This clonotype was observed many times. The rearrangement joins TRBV7-8 to TRBJ2-3, with D possibly called TRBD1 or TRBD2 (5 bases each). Deletions cut 2 bases from V and 9 bases from J, with 15 bases between. This CDR3 comprises 14 residues. The germline V gene has CDR1 SGHVS and CDR2 FQNEAQ. CDR3 region: CASSLSGGLGTQYF. CDR3 sequence (DNA): TGTGCCAGCAGCTTAAGTGGGGGTCTAGGCACGCAGTATTTT.

This clonotype was picked up many times. The chain employs TRBV11-2 and TRBJ2-5, with a tentative D call TRBD2 (6 bases). Looked up from germline, CDR1 is SGHAT and CDR2 is FQNNGV. V was trimmed by 5 bases and J by 1 base, leaving 14 bases between them. The CDR3 consists of 15 residues. DNA of the CDR3: TGTGCCAGCAGCCCCCCCGCCGGGGGCCAAGAGACCCAGTACTTC. Residues: CASSPPAGGQETQYF.

The V gene is TRBV18, the J gene TRBJ1-3; D unresolved. Germline values: CDR1 KGHSH, CDR2 LQKENI. The CDR3 has 13 amino acids. Deletions cut 4 bases from V and 7 bases from J, with 11 bases between. For the CDR3, the DNA is TGTGCCAGCTCACTCCCCGGCGGGAACACCATATATTTT. Amino acids: CASSLPGGNTIYF.

V is TRBV20-1 and J is TRBJ2-3; D may be TRBD1 (6 bases). Germline V lookup: CDR1 DFQATT, CDR2 SNEGSKA (reference sequence). This CDR3 has 17 residues. With 5 bases removed from V and 1 base from J, the gap between germline ends came to 22 bases. The CDR3 sequence: CSALLPYQGNRTDTQYF. The CDR3 DNA is TGCAGTGCTCTCCTTCCGTATCAGGGGAACCGCACAGATACGCAGTATTTT.

This clonotype was counted a few times. This rearrangement joins TRBV11-2 to TRBJ2-1; no clear D. Looked up from germline, CDR1 is SGHAT and CDR2 is FQNNGV. The V gene lost 3 bases and the J gene lost 1 base, with 19 bases spanning the gap. The CDR3 extends over 18 amino acids. The CDR3 spells CASSFPRANGLSYNEQFF. In nucleotides, the CDR3 is TGTGCCAGCAGCTTCCCCCGAGCAAATGGTTTATCCTACAATGAGCAGTTCTTC.

This clonotype occurred many times. Here the CDR3 DNA reads TGTGCCAGCAGCGTTGGGTTCACAGATACGCAGTATTTT. It codes for CASSVGFTDTQYF. The V call is TRBV9, the J call TRBJ2-3; D uncertain. Germline CDR1 and CDR2: SGDLS and YYNGEE. Trimming stripped 2 bases from V and 2 bases from J, with 6 bases between. This CDR3 is 13 amino acids long.

The J gene is TRBJ1-6, the V gene TRBV18; the match to TRBD1 covers 10 bases. The CDR3 contains 18 residues. Germline CDR1 KGHSH, CDR2 LQKENI. V shed 6 bases, J shed 4 bases, and the junction held 12 bases outside the gene matches. The CDR3: CASSLGQTGGRYNSPLHF. The DNA for the CDR3 is TGTGCCAGCTCCCTTGGACAGACAGGGGGCAGATATAATTCACCCCTCCACTTT.

The CDR3 sequence is CASSQDLGTPTSDYGYTF. CDR3 bases: TGCGCCAGCAGCCAAGATCTGGGGACCCCCACATCCGACTATGGCTACACCTTC. The chain is built from TRBV4-1 and TRBJ1-2, with D perhaps TRBD1 (5 bases). The CDR3 spans 18 residues. Germline lookup yields CDR1 MGHRA and CDR2 YSYEKL. V was cut by 0 bases and J by 3 bases, with 20 bases left in between.

Ten or more counts support this clonotype. The chain employs TRBV11-2 and TRBJ1-2, with D tentatively TRBD1 (6 bases). Germline-derived CDR1 and CDR2 are SGHAT and FQNNGV. With 1 base removed from V and 7 bases from J, the gap between germline ends came to 13 bases. This CDR3 is built from 14 residues. The CDR3 sequence is CASSLVPGDGGYTF. As DNA, the CDR3 is TGTGCCAGCAGCTTAGTCCCAGGGGATGGTGGCTACACCTTC.

This rearrangement joins TRBV7-6 to TRBJ2-3; 15 nucleotides match TRBD2. Trimming at V came to 5 bases and at J to 7 bases, leaving 7 bases not matched to a gene. The CDR3 is made up of 16 amino acids. The germline V gene has CDR1 SGHVS and CDR2 FNYEAQ. Here the CDR3 reads CASSPGTSGGRNTQYF. In DNA form, the CDR3 reads TGTGCCAGCAGCCCGGGGACTAGCGGGGGGAGGAATACGCAGTATTTT.

Ten or more counts support this clonotype. The chain links TRBV4-1 to TRBJ1-5, with a tentative D call TRBD1 (6 bases). The CDR3 extends over 16 amino acids. V lost 0 bases and J lost 5, with 14 bases in between. CDR1 and CDR2 from the germline V gene are MGHRA and YSYEKL. CDR3 coding DNA: TGCGCCAGCAGCCAAGAAAACAGGGCAATGGATCAGCCCCAGCATTTT. This encodes CASSQENRAMDQPQHF.

There are many counts of this clonotype. This chain links TRBV11-1 with TRBJ2-5; maybe TRBD1 (6 bases). This CDR3 is 18 amino acids long. V was cut by 3 bases and J by 0 bases, with 20 bases left in between. Germline V CDR1 and CDR2: SGHAT, FQDESV (reference sequence). DNA for the CDR3: TGTGCCAGCAGCTTGCTCGGACAGCAGATTATGTACCAAGAGACCCAGTACTTC. Its protein is CASSLLGQQIMYQETQYF.

V gene TRBV6-2 or TRBV6-3 combines with J gene TRBJ2-1; 9 bases agree with TRBD2. Per germline, CDR1 MNHEY and CDR2 SVGEGT. The CDR3 extends over 17 amino acids. V shed 2 bases and J 5 bases; nucleotides not matched to a gene: 10. Here the CDR3 DNA reads TGTGCCAGCAGTTACCCACGGCGGGGGGGCCGGGACAATGAGCAGTTCTTC. This codes for CASSYPRRGGRDNEQFF.

The chain has TRBV27 and TRBJ2-2; 8 bases align to TRBD1. The CDR3 totals 14 residues. The V gene end was trimmed by 6 bases and the J gene end by 7 bases; junction bases not matched to a gene: 7. Germline CDR1 MNHEY, CDR2 SMNVEV (reference sequence). For the CDR3, the DNA is TGTGCCAGCAGCCGGACAGGGTTCCGCGGGGAGCTGTTTTTT. Encoded protein: CASSRTGFRGELFF.

At least ten counts were recorded for this clonotype. The chain has TRBV7-9 and TRBJ2-2, with a weak D call TRBD1 (6 bases). Per germline, CDR1 SEHNR and CDR2 FQNEAQ (reference sequence). The length of the CDR3 is 12 residues. The germline V and J ends were trimmed by 6 bases and 6 bases, with 8 bases remaining between them. The CDR3 DNA reads TGTGCCAGCAGGCGACAGGCCGGGGAGCTGTTTTTT. Translating gives CASRRQAGELFF.